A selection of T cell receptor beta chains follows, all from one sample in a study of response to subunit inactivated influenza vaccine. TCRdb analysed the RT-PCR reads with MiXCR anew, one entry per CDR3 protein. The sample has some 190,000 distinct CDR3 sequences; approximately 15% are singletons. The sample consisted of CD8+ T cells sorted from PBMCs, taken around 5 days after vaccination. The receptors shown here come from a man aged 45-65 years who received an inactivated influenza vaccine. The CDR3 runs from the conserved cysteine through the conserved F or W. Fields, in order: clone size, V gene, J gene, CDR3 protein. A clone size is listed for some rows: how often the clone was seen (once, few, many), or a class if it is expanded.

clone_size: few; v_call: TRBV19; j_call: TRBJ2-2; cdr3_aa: CASRWGTGELFF
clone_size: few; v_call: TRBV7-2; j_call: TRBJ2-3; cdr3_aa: CASSWIAGLTDTQYF
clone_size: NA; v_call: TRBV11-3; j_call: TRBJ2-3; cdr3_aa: CASSLVPATDTQYF
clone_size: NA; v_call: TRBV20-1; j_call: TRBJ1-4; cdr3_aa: CSARAAFNEKLFF
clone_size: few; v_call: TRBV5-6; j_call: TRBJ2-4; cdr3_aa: CASSSAWGGLNIQYF
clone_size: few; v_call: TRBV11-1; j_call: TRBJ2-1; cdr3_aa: CASSLVPTSGRADNEQFF
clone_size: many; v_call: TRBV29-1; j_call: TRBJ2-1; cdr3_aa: CSIYRVDEQFF
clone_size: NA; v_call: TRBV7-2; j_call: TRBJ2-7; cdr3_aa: CASSLVFGSSYEQYF
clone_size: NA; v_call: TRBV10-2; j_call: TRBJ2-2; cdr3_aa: CASRVGTGELFF
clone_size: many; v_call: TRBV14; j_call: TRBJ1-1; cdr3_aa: CASSQPQGAWTEAFF
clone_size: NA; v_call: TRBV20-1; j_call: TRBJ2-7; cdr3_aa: CSARGLRDSGLGEQYF
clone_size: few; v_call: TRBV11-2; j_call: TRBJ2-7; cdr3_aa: CASSLRYALGEQYF
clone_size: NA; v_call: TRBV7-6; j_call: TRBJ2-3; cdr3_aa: CASGVAGPTDTQYF
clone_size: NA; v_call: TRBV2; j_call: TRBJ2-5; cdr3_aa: CASSGTTQETQYF
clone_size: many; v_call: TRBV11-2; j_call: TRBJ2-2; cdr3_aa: CASSSTGAGELFF
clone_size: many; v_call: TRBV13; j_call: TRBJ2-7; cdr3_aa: CASSLKVSWTSGDLEQYF
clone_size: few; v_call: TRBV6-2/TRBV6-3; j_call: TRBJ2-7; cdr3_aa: CASSSRTSGDSYEQYF
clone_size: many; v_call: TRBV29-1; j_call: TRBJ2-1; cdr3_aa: CSVELSRGFYNEQFF
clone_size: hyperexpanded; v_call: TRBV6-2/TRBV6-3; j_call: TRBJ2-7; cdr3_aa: CASSPNIGEQYF
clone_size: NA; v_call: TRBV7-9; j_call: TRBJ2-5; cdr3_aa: CASSSPGTGLQETQYF
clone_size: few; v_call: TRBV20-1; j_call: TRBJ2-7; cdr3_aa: CSATGLAGGERSYEQYF
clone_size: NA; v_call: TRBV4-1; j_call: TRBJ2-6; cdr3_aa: CASSQGGGANVLTF
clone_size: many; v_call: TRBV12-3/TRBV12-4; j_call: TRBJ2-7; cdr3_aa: CASSQWRDEQYF
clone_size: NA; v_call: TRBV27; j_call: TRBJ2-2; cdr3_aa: CASSYRAGGELFF
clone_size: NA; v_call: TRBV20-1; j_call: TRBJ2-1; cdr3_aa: CSAREGSLAGEINPYNEQFF
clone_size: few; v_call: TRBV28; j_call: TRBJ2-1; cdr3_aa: CASSSPTSGGPTYNEQFF
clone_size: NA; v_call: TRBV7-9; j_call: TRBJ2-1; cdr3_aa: CASSPPGQGYNEQFF
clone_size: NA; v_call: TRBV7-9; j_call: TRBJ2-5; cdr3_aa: CASSQPGQGAEQETQYF
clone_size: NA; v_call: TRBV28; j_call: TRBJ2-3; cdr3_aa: CASSTSGSLADTQYF
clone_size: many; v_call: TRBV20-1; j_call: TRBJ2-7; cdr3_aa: CSARDLGQGVARNIDEYGPGQYF
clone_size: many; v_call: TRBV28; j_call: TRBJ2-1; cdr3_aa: CASSPSTGYYNEQFF
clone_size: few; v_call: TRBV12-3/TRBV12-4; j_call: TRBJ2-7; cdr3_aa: CASSLRGLSYEQYF
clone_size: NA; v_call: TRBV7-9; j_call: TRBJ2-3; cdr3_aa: CASSPGYSTDTQYF
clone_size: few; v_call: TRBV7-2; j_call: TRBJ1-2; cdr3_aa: CASSLGLGVGYGYTF
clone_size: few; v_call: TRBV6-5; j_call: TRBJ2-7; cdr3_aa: CASSYSVDGTYEQYF
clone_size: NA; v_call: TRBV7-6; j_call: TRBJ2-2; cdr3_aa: CASSLAGRVSTGELFF
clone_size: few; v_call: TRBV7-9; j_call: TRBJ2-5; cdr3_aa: CASSLLTEQETQYF
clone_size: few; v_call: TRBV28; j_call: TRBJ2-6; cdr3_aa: CASSPWTSGSSGANVLTF
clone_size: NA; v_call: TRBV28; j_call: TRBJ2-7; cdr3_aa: CASSPLTTGQSSYEQYF
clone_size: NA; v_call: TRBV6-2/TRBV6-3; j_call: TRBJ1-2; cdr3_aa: CASSYSRRQTDYGYTF
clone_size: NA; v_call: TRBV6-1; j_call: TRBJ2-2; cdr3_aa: CASSVLGSTGELFF
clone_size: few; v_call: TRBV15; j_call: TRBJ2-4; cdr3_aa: CATSRDGERDIQYF
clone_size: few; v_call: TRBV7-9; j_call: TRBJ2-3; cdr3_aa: CASSSQAGAPDTQYF
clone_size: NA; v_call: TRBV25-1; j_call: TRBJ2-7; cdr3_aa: CASSEWSGGHEQYF
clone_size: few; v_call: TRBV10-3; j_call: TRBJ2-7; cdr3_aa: CAISDAPYEQYF
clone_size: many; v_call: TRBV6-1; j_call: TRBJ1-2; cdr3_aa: CASSEAGQGYGYTF
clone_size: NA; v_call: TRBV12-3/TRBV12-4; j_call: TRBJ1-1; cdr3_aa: CASSFGRPGTEAFF
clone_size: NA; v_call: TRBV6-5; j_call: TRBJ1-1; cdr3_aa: CASSYDSAQWEAFF
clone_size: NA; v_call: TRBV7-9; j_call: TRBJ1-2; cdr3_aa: CASSLGQGTIYGYTF
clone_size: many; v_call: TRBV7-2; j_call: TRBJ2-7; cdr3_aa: CASSFGFPSGEQYF
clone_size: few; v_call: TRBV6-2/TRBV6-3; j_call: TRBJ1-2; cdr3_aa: CASSYSLETNYGYTF
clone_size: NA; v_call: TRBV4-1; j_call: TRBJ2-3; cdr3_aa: CASSPSGERGGADTQYF
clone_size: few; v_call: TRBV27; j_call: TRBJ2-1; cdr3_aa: CASSLTIPYNEQFF
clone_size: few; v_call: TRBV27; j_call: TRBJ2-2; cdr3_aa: CTSSLSTVPAGGPSTGELFF
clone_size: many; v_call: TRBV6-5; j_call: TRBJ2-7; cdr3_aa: CASSYGQGVPYEQYF